A selection of T cell receptor beta chains follows, all from one sample in a study of CD8 T cells in ankylosing spondylitis. TCRdb re-called the 5' RACE reads through MiXCR, storing one row per CDR3 protein. The sample shows just under 550,000 distinct CDR3 sequences, more than 9.5% of them seen only once. The specimen sequenced was blood, either unsorted or a sorted T cell fraction (not recorded which). The origin of the receptors is a male donor with ankylosing spondylitis. Both conserved end residues are part of each CDR3. The order of the fields is V gene, clone size, D gene, J gene, CDR3 DNA, CDR3 protein. A D gene is named only where the DNA matches it firmly. Clone size, where shown, is once, few, many, or a class for clones that have expanded.

V gene: TRBV15; clone size: few; D gene: -; J gene: TRBJ2-1; CDR3 DNA: TGTGCCACCAGCAGAGTACTTTACAACGCCGAGGGGGTCTTC; CDR3 protein: CATSRVLYNAEGVF
V gene: TRBV3-1; clone size: -; D gene: -; J gene: TRBJ1-1; CDR3 DNA: TGTGCCAGCAGCCAAGGGGGACTCGGGTCTGAAGCTTTCTTT; CDR3 protein: CASSQGGLGSEAFF
V gene: TRBV5-6; clone size: few; D gene: -; J gene: TRBJ2-1; CDR3 DNA: TGTGCCAGCAGCTCCCCAGGCGGTCACAATGAGCAGTTCTTC; CDR3 protein: CASSSPGGHNEQFF
V gene: TRBV20-1; clone size: -; D gene: TRBD1; J gene: TRBJ2-1; CDR3 DNA: TGCAGTGCTACCTCCGGGACAGGGAACGGAAGATACAATGAGCAGTTCTTC; CDR3 protein: CSATSGTGNGRYNEQFF
V gene: TRBV11-2; clone size: few; D gene: TRBD2; J gene: TRBJ2-7; CDR3 DNA: TGTGCCAGCAGCATAGAGCGGGATTGGGGAGGGGTGTACTTC; CDR3 protein: CASSIERDWGGVYF
V gene: TRBV10-3; clone size: few; D gene: TRBD2; J gene: TRBJ2-3; CDR3 DNA: TGTGCCATCAGTGAGGGGACTAGCGGGCGCACAGATACGCAGTATTTT; CDR3 protein: CAISEGTSGRTDTQYF
V gene: TRBV7-8; clone size: many; D gene: -; J gene: TRBJ1-5; CDR3 DNA: TGTGCCAGCAGCTTCTCAGGCAAGGAACAGCCCCAGCATTTT; CDR3 protein: CASSFSGKEQPQHF
V gene: TRBV12-3/TRBV12-4; clone size: few; D gene: -; J gene: TRBJ2-5; CDR3 DNA: -; CDR3 protein: CASSFGPGRRETQYF
V gene: TRBV20-1; clone size: few; D gene: -; J gene: TRBJ2-2; CDR3 DNA: TGCAGTGCTTCGGCGGGGTCCCTAGCGCCCTCGGGGACCGGGGAGCTGTTTTTT; CDR3 protein: CSASAGSLAPSGTGELFF
V gene: TRBV5-1; clone size: many; D gene: -; J gene: TRBJ2-3; CDR3 DNA: TGCGCCAGCAGCCTAGACGGGAAAGAAGATACGCAGTATTTT; CDR3 protein: CASSLDGKEDTQYF
V gene: TRBV18; clone size: -; D gene: -; J gene: TRBJ1-1; CDR3 DNA: TGTGCCAGCTCACCTGTCATAGGGGCGCAGGTCACTGAAGCTTTCTTT; CDR3 protein: CASSPVIGAQVTEAFF
V gene: TRBV5-1; clone size: -; D gene: -; J gene: TRBJ1-1; CDR3 DNA: TGCGCCAGCGGACGGACCGCCGGAGGGAACACTGAAGCTTTCTTT; CDR3 protein: CASGRTAGGNTEAFF
V gene: TRBV4-2; clone size: -; D gene: -; J gene: TRBJ1-1; CDR3 DNA: TGTGCCAGCAGCCCGCTCAGGAACACTGAAGCTTTCTTT; CDR3 protein: CASSPLRNTEAFF
V gene: TRBV4-2; clone size: -; D gene: -; J gene: TRBJ2-2; CDR3 DNA: TGTGCCAGCAGCCTCCCGGGCACCGGGGAGCTGTTTTTT; CDR3 protein: CASSLPGTGELFF
V gene: TRBV29-1; clone size: many; D gene: -; J gene: TRBJ1-5; CDR3 DNA: TGCAGCGTTGGGGGGGCTAGCAATCAGCCCCAGCATTTT; CDR3 protein: CSVGGASNQPQHF
V gene: TRBV7-2; clone size: -; D gene: -; J gene: TRBJ2-4; CDR3 DNA: TGTGCCAGCAGCTTCGTGGCAGACATTCAGTACTTC; CDR3 protein: CASSFVADIQYF
V gene: TRBV11-2; clone size: -; D gene: -; J gene: TRBJ2-3; CDR3 DNA: TGTGCCAGCAGCTTAGTCGGTTGGGCCACAGATACGCAGTATTTT; CDR3 protein: CASSLVGWATDTQYF
V gene: TRBV20-1; clone size: many; D gene: TRBD2; J gene: TRBJ2-3; CDR3 DNA: TGCAGTGCCCCTACGGGGGGGAAGGATACGCAGTATTTT; CDR3 protein: CSAPTGGKDTQYF
V gene: TRBV20-1; clone size: many; D gene: TRBD2; J gene: TRBJ2-1; CDR3 DNA: TGCAGTGCTCGTACTAGCGGGAGTGGTGAGCAGTTCTTC; CDR3 protein: CSARTSGSGEQFF
V gene: TRBV20-1; clone size: few; D gene: TRBD2; J gene: TRBJ2-1; CDR3 DNA: TGCAGTGCGCTTACTAGCGGGAGTTACAATGAGCAGTTCTTC; CDR3 protein: CSALTSGSYNEQFF
V gene: TRBV20-1; clone size: -; D gene: -; J gene: TRBJ1-5; CDR3 DNA: TGCAGTGCCGCCTGGGGGGTTGGGAGCTATGGTCAGCCCCAGCATTTT; CDR3 protein: CSAAWGVGSYGQPQHF
V gene: TRBV5-1; clone size: -; D gene: -; J gene: TRBJ2-1; CDR3 DNA: TGCGCCAGCAGCCTTGATACTGGGGGGAATGAGCAGTTCTTC; CDR3 protein: CASSLDTGGNEQFF
V gene: TRBV3-1; clone size: many; D gene: TRBD2; J gene: TRBJ2-1; CDR3 DNA: TGTGCCAGCAGCCATCTCGACGGGAGGGCCTACAATGAGCAGTTCTTC; CDR3 protein: CASSHLDGRAYNEQFF
V gene: TRBV15; clone size: few; D gene: TRBD2; J gene: TRBJ2-5; CDR3 DNA: TGTGCCACCAGCAGATCACGGACTAGCGGGAGGGCCGAGGAAGAGACCCAGTACTTC; CDR3 protein: CATSRSRTSGRAEEETQYF
V gene: TRBV5-1; clone size: many; D gene: TRBD1; J gene: TRBJ1-2; CDR3 DNA: TGCGCCAGCAGCTCGACAGGGGGAAACTATGGCTACACCTTC; CDR3 protein: CASSSTGGNYGYTF
V gene: TRBV20-1; clone size: few; D gene: -; J gene: TRBJ2-1; CDR3 DNA: TGCAGTGCTCAACGCCGGAGAGCCTACAATGAGCAGTTCTTC; CDR3 protein: CSAQRRRAYNEQFF
V gene: TRBV3-1; clone size: -; D gene: -; J gene: TRBJ2-3; CDR3 DNA: TGTGCCAGCAGCCAAGATCGCTCCGTGTCCGATACGCAGTATTTT; CDR3 protein: CASSQDRSVSDTQYF
V gene: TRBV2; clone size: few; D gene: -; J gene: TRBJ1-2; CDR3 DNA: TGTGCCAGCAGCGGGATCCCAACAGGCTACACCTTC; CDR3 protein: CASSGIPTGYTF
V gene: TRBV18; clone size: few; D gene: -; J gene: TRBJ2-3; CDR3 DNA: TGTGCCAGCTCACCTGCGGACCGGGGGCACACAGATACGCAGTATTTT; CDR3 protein: CASSPADRGHTDTQYF
V gene: TRBV19; clone size: few; D gene: -; J gene: TRBJ2-1; CDR3 DNA: TGTGCCAGTAGTATAACAGGGCAACGAAATGAGCAGTTCTTC; CDR3 protein: CASSITGQRNEQFF
V gene: TRBV6-1; clone size: -; D gene: TRBD1; J gene: TRBJ1-5; CDR3 DNA: TGTGCCAGCAAGACAGGGGTTAGCAATCAGCCCCAGCATTTT; CDR3 protein: CASKTGVSNQPQHF
V gene: TRBV20-1; clone size: few; D gene: TRBD2; J gene: TRBJ2-1; CDR3 DNA: TGCAGTGCTAGTTCACTAGCGGAGAGCTCCTACAATGAGCAGTTCTTC; CDR3 protein: CSASSLAESSYNEQFF
V gene: TRBV15; clone size: few; D gene: -; J gene: TRBJ2-5; CDR3 DNA: TGTGCCACCAGCAGAGATAATAGGAGAGAGACCCAGTACTTC; CDR3 protein: CATSRDNRRETQYF
V gene: TRBV20-1; clone size: few; D gene: TRBD1; J gene: TRBJ1-6; CDR3 DNA: TGCAGTGCTAGCCCCTACAGGGGCTCCTATAATTCACCCCTCCACTTT; CDR3 protein: CSASPYRGSYNSPLHF
V gene: TRBV5-1; clone size: few; D gene: TRBD2; J gene: TRBJ2-5; CDR3 DNA: TGCGCCAGCAGCTCGGGACTAGCGGGAGGGCCGGGAGAGACCCAGTACTTC; CDR3 protein: CASSSGLAGGPGETQYF
V gene: TRBV5-1; clone size: many; D gene: -; J gene: TRBJ2-3; CDR3 DNA: TGCGCCAGCAGCTTGAAGCTTGCGGGGTCAGATACGCAGTATTTT; CDR3 protein: CASSLKLAGSDTQYF
V gene: TRBV7-6; clone size: few; D gene: TRBD2; J gene: TRBJ2-3; CDR3 DNA: TGTGCCAGCAGCTCCGCCGCGGGAGTCACAGATACGCAGTATTTT; CDR3 protein: CASSSAAGVTDTQYF
V gene: TRBV12-3/TRBV12-4; clone size: few; D gene: -; J gene: TRBJ2-2; CDR3 DNA: TGTGCCAGCAGCCCCAGGGCGGTCGGGGAGCTGTTTTTT; CDR3 protein: CASSPRAVGELFF
V gene: TRBV15; clone size: -; D gene: -; J gene: TRBJ2-1; CDR3 DNA: TGTGCCACCTGGGCCGGGGACTCCTACAATGAGCAGTTCTTC; CDR3 protein: CATWAGDSYNEQFF
V gene: TRBV24-1; clone size: few; D gene: TRBD1; J gene: TRBJ2-2; CDR3 DNA: TGTGCCACCAGTGACAGGGGGCAAATGGCGGGTGATACCGGGGAGCTGTTTTTT; CDR3 protein: CATSDRGQMAGDTGELFF
V gene: TRBV5-1; clone size: few; D gene: TRBD2; J gene: TRBJ2-2; CDR3 DNA: TGCGCCAGCAGCTTCGGGAACGGGAGGGTTACCGGGGAGCTGTTTTTT; CDR3 protein: CASSFGNGRVTGELFF
V gene: TRBV3-1; clone size: -; D gene: TRBD2; J gene: TRBJ2-2; CDR3 DNA: TGTGCCAGCAGCTCCCGTTTTATAGCGGGGGGATACACCGGGGAGCTGTTTTTT; CDR3 protein: CASSSRFIAGGYTGELFF
V gene: TRBV25-1; clone size: few; D gene: TRBD1; J gene: TRBJ1-2; CDR3 DNA: TGTGCCAGCAGTGACCCGGGACAGGTATATGGCTACACCTTC; CDR3 protein: CASSDPGQVYGYTF
V gene: TRBV11-2; clone size: -; D gene: TRBD2; J gene: TRBJ2-5; CDR3 DNA: TGTGCCAGCAGCGCCACTAGCGGGAGAGAGACCCAGTACTTC; CDR3 protein: CASSATSGRETQYF
V gene: TRBV20-1; clone size: few; D gene: TRBD2; J gene: TRBJ2-1; CDR3 DNA: TGCAGTGCTATCCCCTCACGGGGACTAGCTTACAATGAGCAGTTCTTC; CDR3 protein: CSAIPSRGLAYNEQFF
V gene: TRBV20-1; clone size: few; D gene: -; J gene: TRBJ2-5; CDR3 DNA: TGCAGTGCTAGAGATGTAAGGGCCTGGGAGACCCAGTACTTC; CDR3 protein: CSARDVRAWETQYF
V gene: TRBV5-1; clone size: -; D gene: TRBD1; J gene: TRBJ2-4; CDR3 DNA: TGCGCCAGCAGCTCGCGACAGGGTGCTGTAGCCAAAAACATTCAGTACTTC; CDR3 protein: CASSSRQGAVAKNIQYF
V gene: TRBV12-3/TRBV12-4; clone size: many; D gene: -; J gene: TRBJ1-2; CDR3 DNA: TGTGCCAGCAGTTTACGGTCGGAGGGCTACACCTTC; CDR3 protein: CASSLRSEGYTF
V gene: TRBV5-6; clone size: few; D gene: TRBD1; J gene: TRBJ1-4; CDR3 DNA: TGTGCCAGCAGCCTCGTAAGGGGGCCTGATGAAAAACTGTTTTTT; CDR3 protein: CASSLVRGPDEKLFF
V gene: TRBV7-9; clone size: -; D gene: TRBD2; J gene: TRBJ2-1; CDR3 DNA: TGTGCCAGCAGCTCTAGCGGGACCTCCTACAATGAGCAGTTCTTC; CDR3 protein: CASSSSGTSYNEQFF
V gene: TRBV5-1; clone size: few; D gene: -; J gene: TRBJ2-3; CDR3 DNA: TGCGCCAGCAGCAGGGACCCTAGCACAGATACGCAGTATTTT; CDR3 protein: CASSRDPSTDTQYF
V gene: TRBV5-6; clone size: many; D gene: -; J gene: TRBJ2-3; CDR3 DNA: TGTGCCAGCAGCTTCACAGGAACAGATACGCAGTATTTT; CDR3 protein: CASSFTGTDTQYF
V gene: TRBV12-3/TRBV12-4; clone size: many; D gene: -; J gene: TRBJ1-4; CDR3 DNA: TGTGCCAGCAGGACCAGGGCAGGGAGCGAAAAACTGTTTTTT; CDR3 protein: CASRTRAGSEKLFF
V gene: TRBV6-1; clone size: few; D gene: TRBD2; J gene: TRBJ2-2; CDR3 DNA: TGTGCCAGCGGGCCCTTAGCGGGGAACACCGGGGAGCTGTTTTTT; CDR3 protein: CASGPLAGNTGELFF